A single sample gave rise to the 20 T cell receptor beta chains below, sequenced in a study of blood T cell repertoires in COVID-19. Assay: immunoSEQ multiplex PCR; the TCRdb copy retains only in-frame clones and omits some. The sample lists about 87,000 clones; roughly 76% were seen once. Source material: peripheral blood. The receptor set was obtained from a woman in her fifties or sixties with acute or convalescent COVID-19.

The CDR3 coding sequence is TGTGCCATCCGGGACAGCCTCTACGAGCAGTACTTC. Its protein product is CAIRDSLYEQYF. The chain has TRBV6-5 and TRBJ2-7; TRBD1 agrees at 7 bases. The CDR3 is 12 residues long. Germline V gene lookup returns CDR1 MNHEY and CDR2 SVGAGI. The V segment lost 10 bases and the J segment 3 bases; nucleotides outside the gene matches: 6.

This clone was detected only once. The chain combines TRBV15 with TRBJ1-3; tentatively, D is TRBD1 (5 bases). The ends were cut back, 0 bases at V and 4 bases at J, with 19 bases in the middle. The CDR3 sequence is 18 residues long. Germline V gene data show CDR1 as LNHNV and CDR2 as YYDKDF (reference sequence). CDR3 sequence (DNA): TGTGCCACCAGCAGAGAAACGACAGCCGTCCGTGGAGGAAACACCATATATTTT. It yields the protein CATSRETTAVRGGNTIYF.

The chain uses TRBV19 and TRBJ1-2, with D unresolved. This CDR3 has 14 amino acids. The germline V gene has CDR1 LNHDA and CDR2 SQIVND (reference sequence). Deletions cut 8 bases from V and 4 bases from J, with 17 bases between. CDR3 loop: CASSSALGVYGYTF. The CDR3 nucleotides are TGTGCCAGTTCGTCGGCCCTGGGAGTCTATGGCTACACCTTC.

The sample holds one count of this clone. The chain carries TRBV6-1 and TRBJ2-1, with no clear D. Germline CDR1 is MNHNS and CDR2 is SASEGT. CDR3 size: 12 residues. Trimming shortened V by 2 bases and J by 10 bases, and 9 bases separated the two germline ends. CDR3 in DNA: TGTGCCAGCAGTGAACCAGAGAGGGAGCAGTTCTTC. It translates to CASSEPEREQFF.

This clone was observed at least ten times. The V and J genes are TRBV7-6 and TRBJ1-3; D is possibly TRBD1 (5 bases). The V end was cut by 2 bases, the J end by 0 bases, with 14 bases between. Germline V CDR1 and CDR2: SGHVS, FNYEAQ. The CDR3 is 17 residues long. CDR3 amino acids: CASSLNPGIGSGNTIYF. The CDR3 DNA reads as TGTGCCAGCAGCTTAAACCCAGGGATAGGCTCTGGAAACACCATATATTTT.

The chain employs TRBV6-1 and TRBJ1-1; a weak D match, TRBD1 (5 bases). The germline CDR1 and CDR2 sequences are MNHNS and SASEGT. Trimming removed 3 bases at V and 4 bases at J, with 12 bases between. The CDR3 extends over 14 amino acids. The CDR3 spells CASSERPGPTEAFF. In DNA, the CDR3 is TGTGCCAGCAGTGAGCGTCCAGGGCCCACTGAAGCTTTCTTT.

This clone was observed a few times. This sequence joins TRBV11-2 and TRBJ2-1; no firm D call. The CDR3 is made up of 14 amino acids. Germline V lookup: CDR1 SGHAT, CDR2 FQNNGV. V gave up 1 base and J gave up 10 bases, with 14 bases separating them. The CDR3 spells CASSLAPGAVEQFF. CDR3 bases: TGTGCCAGCAGCTTAGCCCCAGGTGCTGTCGAGCAGTTCTTC.

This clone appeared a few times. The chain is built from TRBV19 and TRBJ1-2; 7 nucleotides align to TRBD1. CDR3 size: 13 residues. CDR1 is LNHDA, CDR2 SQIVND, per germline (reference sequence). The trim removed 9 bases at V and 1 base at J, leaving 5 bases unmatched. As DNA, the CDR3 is TGTGCCAGCGCAGGGGGTTATAACTATGGCTACACCTTC. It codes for CASAGGYNYGYTF.

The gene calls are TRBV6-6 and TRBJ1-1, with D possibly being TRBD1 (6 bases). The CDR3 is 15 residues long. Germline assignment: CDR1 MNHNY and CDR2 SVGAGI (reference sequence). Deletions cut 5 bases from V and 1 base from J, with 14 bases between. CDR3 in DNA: TGTGCCAGCAGTACTCAGACAGGTCGGAACACTGAAGCTTTCTTT. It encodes CASSTQTGRNTEAFF.

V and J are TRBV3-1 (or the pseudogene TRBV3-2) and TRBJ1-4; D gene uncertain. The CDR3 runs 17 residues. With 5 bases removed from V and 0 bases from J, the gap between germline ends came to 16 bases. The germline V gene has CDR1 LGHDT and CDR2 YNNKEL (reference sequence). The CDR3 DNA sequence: TGTGCCAGCAGCTCTAGCGCTACTCGAGCAACTAATGAAAAACTGTTTTTT. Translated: CASSSSATRATNEKLFF.

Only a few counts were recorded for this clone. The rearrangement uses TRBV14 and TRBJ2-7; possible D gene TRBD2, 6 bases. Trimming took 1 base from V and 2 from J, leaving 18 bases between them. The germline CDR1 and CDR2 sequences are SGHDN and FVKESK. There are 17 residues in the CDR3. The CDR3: CASSQGAAGGIPYEQYF. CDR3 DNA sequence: TGTGCCAGCAGCCAAGGAGCGGCAGGAGGGATTCCCTACGAGCAGTACTTC.

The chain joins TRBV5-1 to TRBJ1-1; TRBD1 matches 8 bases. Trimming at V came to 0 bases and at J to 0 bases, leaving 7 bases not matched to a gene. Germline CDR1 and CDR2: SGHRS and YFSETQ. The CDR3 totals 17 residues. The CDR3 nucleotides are TGCGCCAGCAGCTTGGACGGACAGGGAACAGTGAACACTGAAGCTTTCTTT. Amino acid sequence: CASSLDGQGTVNTEAFF.

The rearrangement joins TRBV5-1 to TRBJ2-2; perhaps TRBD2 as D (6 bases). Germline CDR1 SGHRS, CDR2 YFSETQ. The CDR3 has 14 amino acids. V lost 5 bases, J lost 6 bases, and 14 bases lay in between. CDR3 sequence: CASRLAVLAGELFF. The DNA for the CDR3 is TGCGCCAGCAGATTAGCGGTCTTAGCCGGGGAGCTGTTTTTT. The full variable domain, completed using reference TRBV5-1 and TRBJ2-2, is KAGVTQTPRYLIKTRGQQVTLSCSPISGHRSVSWYQQTPGQGLQFLFEYFSETQRNKGNFPGRFSGRQFSNSRSEMNVSTLELGDSALYLCASRLAVLAGELFFGEGSRLTVL.

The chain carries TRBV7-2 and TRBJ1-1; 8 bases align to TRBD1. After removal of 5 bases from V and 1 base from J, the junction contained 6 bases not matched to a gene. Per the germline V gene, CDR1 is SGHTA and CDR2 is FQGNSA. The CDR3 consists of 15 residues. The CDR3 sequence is CASSLVTGANTEAFF. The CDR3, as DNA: TGTGCCAGCAGCCTAGTGACAGGGGCGAACACTGAAGCTTTCTTT.

CDR3 region: CSSRGHNEQFF. CDR3 in DNA: TGCAGCTCCCGCGGTCACAATGAGCAGTTCTTC. The V and J genes are TRBV29-1 and TRBJ2-1; D ambiguous. The CDR3 is 11 amino acids. V lost 8 bases, J lost 5 bases, and 10 bases lay in between. CDR1 SQVTM and CDR2 ANQGSEA come from the germline V gene.

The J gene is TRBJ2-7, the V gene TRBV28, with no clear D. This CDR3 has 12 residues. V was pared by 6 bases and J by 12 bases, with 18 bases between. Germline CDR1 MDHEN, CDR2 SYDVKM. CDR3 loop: CASRSGLKDPYF. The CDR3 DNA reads TGTGCCAGCAGGTCGGGTCTCAAGGATCCGTACTTC.

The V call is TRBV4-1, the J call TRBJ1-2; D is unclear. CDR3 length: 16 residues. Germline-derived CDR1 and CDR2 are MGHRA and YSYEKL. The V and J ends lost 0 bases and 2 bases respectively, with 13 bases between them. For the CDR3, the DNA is TGCGCCAGCAGCCAAGATGAGGGTCGGTACAACTATGGCTACACCTTC. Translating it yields CASSQDEGRYNYGYTF.

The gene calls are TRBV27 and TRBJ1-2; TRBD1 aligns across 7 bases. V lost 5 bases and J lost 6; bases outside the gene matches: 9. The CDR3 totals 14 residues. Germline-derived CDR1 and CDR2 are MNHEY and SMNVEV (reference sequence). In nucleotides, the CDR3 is TGTGCCAGCAGTAAGACAGGGCAGCGGGATGGCTACACCTTC. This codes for CASSKTGQRDGYTF.

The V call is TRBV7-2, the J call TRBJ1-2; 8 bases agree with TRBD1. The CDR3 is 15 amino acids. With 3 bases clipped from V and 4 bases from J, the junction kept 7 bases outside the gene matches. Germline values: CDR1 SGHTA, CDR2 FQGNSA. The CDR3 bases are TGTGCCAGCAGCTTGTCGACAGGGGTAGGCTATGGCTACACCTTC. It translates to CASSLSTGVGYGYTF. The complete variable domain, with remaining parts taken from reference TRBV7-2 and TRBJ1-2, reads GAGVSQSPSNKVTEKGKDVELRCDPISGHTALYWYRQSLGQGLEFLIYFQGNSAPDKSGLPSDRFSAERTGGSVSTLTIQRTQQEDSAVYLCASSLSTGVGYGYTFGSGTRLTVV.

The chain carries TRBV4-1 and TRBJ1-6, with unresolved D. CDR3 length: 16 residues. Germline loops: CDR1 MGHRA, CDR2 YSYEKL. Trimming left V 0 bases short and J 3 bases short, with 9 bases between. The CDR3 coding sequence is TGCGCCAGCAGCCAAGATTTGAACTACTATAATTCACCCCTCCACTTT. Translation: CASSQDLNYYNSPLHF.